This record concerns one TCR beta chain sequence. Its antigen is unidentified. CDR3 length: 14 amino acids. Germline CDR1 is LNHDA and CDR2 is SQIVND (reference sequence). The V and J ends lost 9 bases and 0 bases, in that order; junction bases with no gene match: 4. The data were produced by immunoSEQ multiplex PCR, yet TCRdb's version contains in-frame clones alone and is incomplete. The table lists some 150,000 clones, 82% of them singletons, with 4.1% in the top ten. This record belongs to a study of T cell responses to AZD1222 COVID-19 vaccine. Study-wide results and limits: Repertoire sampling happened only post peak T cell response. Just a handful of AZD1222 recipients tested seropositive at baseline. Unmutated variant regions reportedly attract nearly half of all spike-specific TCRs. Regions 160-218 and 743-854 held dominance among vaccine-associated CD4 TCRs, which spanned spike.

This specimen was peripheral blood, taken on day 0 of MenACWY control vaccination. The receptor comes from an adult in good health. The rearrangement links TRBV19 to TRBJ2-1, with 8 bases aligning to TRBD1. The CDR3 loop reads CARTGATSYNEQFF. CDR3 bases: TGTGCCAGGACAGGGGCCACCTCCTACAATGAGCAGTTCTTC.